Reported below is one T cell receptor (beta chain). Germline V CDR1 and CDR2: LNHNV, YYDKDF (reference sequence). CDR3 length: 12 residues. V was pared by 4 bases and J by 5 bases, with 7 bases between. The sequenced template was cDNA made from the entire isolated RNA. The table came from immunoSEQ multiplex PCR; TCRdb's copy has only in-frame clones and leaves some out. Of nearly 350,000 clones listed, roughly 8% were seen once; the top ten hold approximately 0.47%. The sample comes from a study of beta chain features in type 1 diabetes. The TCR sequence derives from a woman between 18 and 29 years old in good health. Source material: central memory CD4+ T cells from blood. This chain links TRBV15 with TRBJ2-3; D uncertain. The CDR3, as DNA: TGTGCCACCAGCATAAAGCAAGATACGCAGTATTTT. This gives the protein CATSIKQDTQYF.